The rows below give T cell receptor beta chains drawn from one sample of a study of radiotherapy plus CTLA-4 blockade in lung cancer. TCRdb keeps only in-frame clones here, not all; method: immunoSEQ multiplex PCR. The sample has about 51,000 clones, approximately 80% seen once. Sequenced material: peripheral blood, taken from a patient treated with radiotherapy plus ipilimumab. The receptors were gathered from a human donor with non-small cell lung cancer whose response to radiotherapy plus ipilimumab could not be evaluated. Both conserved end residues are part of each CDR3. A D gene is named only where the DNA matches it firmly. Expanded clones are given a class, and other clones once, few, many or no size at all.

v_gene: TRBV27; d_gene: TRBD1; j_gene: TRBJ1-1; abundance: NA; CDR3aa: CASSSPAGTGNTEAFF; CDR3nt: TGTGCCAGCAGTTCCCCCGCCGGGACAGGTAACACTGAAGCTTTCTTT
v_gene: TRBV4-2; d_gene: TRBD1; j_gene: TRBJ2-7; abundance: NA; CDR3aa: CASSPRQGTYEQYF; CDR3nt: TGTGCCAGCAGCCCTCGACAGGGCACCTACGAGCAGTACTTC
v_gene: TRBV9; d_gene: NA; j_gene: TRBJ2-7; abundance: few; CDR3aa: CASSAGSEQYF; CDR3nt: TGTGCCAGCAGCGCCGGTTCCGAGCAGTACTTC
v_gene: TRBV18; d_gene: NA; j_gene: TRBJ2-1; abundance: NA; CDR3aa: CASSPQQGSSYNEQFF; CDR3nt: TGTGCCAGCTCACCACAGCAGGGATCTTCCTACAATGAGCAGTTCTTC
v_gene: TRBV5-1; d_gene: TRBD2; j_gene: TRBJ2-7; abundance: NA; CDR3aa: CASSPGTSVHEQYF; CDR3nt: TGCGCCAGCAGCCCGGGGACTAGCGTCCACGAGCAGTACTTC
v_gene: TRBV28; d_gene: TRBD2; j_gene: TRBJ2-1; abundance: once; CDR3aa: CASSLLGGSPQFF; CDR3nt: TGTGCCAGCAGTTTATTGGGCGGGAGCCCCCAGTTCTTC
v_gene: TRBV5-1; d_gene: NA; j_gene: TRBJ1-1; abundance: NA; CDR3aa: CASSFRRGGETEAFF; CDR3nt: TGCGCCAGCAGCTTTCGGCGTGGTGGGGAGACTGAAGCTTTCTTT
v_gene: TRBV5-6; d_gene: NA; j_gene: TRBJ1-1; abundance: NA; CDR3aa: CASSFTTGNTEAFF; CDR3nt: TGTGCCAGCAGCTTTACGACGGGAAACACTGAAGCTTTCTTT
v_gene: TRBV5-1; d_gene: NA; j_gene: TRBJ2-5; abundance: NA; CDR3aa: CASSDSQETQYF; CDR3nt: TGCGCCAGCTCCGACAGTCAAGAGACCCAGTACTTC
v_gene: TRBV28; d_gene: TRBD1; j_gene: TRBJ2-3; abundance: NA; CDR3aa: CASSPGQGTDTQYF; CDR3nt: TGTGCCAGCAGTCCGGGACAGGGCACAGATACGCAGTATTTT
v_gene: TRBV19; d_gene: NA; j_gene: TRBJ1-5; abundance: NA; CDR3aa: CASRGAFTGQSNQPQHF; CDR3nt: TGTGCCAGTCGAGGGGCCTTTACGGGACAAAGCAATCAGCCCCAGCATTTT
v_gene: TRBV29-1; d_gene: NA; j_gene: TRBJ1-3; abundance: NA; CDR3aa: CSVVVSSGNTIYF; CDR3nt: TGCAGCGTTGTGGTGAGCTCTGGAAACACCATATATTTT